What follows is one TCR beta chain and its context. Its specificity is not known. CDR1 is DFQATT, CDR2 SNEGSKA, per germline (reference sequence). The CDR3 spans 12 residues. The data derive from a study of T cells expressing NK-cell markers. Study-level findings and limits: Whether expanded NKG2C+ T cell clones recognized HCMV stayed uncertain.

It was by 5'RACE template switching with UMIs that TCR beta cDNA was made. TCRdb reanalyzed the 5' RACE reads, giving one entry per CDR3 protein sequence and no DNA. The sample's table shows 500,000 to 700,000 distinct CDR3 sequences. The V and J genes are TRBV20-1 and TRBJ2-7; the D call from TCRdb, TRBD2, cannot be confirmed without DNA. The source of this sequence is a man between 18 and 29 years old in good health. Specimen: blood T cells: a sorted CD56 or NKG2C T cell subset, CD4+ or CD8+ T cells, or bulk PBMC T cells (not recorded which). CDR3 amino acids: CSATDLAREQYF.